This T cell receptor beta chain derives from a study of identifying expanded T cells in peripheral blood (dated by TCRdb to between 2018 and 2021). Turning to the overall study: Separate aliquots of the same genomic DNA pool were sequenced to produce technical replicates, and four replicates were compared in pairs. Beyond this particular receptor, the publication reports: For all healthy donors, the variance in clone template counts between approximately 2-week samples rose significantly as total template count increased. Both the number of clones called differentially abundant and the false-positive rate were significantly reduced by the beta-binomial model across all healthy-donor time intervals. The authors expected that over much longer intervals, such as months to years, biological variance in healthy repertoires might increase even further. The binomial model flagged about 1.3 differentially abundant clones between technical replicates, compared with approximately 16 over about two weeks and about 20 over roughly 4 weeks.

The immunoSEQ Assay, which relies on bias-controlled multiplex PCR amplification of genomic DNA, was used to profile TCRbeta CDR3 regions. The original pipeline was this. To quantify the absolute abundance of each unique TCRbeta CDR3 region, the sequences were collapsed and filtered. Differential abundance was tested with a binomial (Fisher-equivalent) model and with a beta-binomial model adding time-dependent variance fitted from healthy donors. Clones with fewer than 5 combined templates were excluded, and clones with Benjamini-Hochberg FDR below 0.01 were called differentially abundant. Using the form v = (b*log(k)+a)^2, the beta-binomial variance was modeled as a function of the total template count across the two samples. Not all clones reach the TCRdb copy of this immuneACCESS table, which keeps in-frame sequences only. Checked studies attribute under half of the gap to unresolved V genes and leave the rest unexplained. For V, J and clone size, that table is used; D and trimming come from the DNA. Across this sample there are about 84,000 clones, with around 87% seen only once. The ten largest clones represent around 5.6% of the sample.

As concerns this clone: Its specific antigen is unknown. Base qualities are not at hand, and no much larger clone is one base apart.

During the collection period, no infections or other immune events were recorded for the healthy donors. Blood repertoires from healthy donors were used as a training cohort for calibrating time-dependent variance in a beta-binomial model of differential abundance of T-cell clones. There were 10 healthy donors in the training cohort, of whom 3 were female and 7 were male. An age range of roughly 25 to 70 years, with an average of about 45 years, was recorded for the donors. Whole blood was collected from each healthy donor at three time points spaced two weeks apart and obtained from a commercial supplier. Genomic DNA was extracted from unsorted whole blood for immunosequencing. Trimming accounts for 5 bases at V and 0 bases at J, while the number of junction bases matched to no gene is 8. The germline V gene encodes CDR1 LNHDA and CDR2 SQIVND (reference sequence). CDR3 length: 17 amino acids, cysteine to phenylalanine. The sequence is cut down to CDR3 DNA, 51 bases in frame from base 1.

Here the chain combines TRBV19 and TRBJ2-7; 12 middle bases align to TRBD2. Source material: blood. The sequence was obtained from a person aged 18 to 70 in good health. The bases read TGTGCCAGTAGTCGACTAGCGGGGGCCCTTAGCTCCTACGAGCAGTACTTC. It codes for CASSRLAGALSSYEQYF.